Below, 11 T cell receptor beta chains from the same sample are listed, as sequenced in a study of cytomegalovirus exposure and HLA in healthy donors. 60 Vbeta and 13 Jbeta primers were used in PCR. Clones were read by immunoSEQ multiplex PCR, and TCRdb kept only the in-frame ones, dropping some. The sample has around 83,000 clones; just under 80% are singletons. Sequences were obtained from PBMCs. These receptors were collected from a male donor in good health and CMV-seropositive.

The chain employs TRBV11-2 and TRBJ2-5, with a possible D match to TRBD1 (6 bases). Trimming shortened V by 4 bases and J by 5 bases, and 14 bases separated the two germline ends. The CDR3 sequence is 14 residues long. Per germline, CDR1 SGHAT and CDR2 FQNNGV. CDR3 in DNA: TGTGCCAGCAGCTCACAGGGTGGGGTGGAGACCCAGTACTTC. As protein: CASSSQGGVETQYF.

This chain connects TRBV28 to TRBJ2-1, with 11 bases matching TRBD1. This CDR3 is 15 amino acids long. Trimming cost V 7 bases and J 5 bases; bases outside gene matches: 7. From germline, CDR1 is MDHEN and CDR2 SYDVKM. The CDR3 DNA reads as TGTGCCAGCAAACTCGGACAGGGGGCGAACAATGAGCAGTTCTTC. Its protein is CASKLGQGANNEQFF.

The J gene is TRBJ2-2, the V gene TRBV5-1; TRBD1 is a possible D gene (8 bases). Deletions cut 5 bases from V and 7 bases from J, with 27 bases between. The CDR3 has 18 amino acids. From germline, CDR1 is SGHRS and CDR2 YFSETQ. CDR3 region: CASSTYRGAGGADGELFF. CDR3 bases: TGCGCCAGCAGTACGTACCGGGGGGCAGGGGGCGCCGACGGGGAGCTGTTTTTT.

This chain joins TRBV28 and TRBJ1-2; 9 bases are a match to TRBD1. V dropped 5 bases and J dropped 8; count of bases not matched to a gene: 18. CDR3 length: 17 residues. The germline V gene encodes CDR1 MDHEN and CDR2 SYDVKM. CDR3 in DNA: TGTGCCAGCAGTGACACGGGACAGGGCAGTACACGACGCGGCTACACCTTC. It specifies CASSDTGQGSTRRGYTF.

The chain combines TRBV28 with TRBJ2-5; 8 nucleotides line up with TRBD1. The CDR3 spans 13 residues. V shed 6 bases, J shed 3 bases, and the junction held 3 bases outside the gene matches. Per the germline V gene, CDR1 is MDHEN and CDR2 is SYDVKM. The CDR3: CASSVTGEETQYF. The CDR3 DNA reads as TGTGCCAGCAGCGTGACAGGGGAAGAGACCCAGTACTTC.

This clone has only a few counts. The V call is TRBV2, the J call TRBJ1-1; TRBD1 might be the D (5 bases). The V end lost 9 bases, the J end lost 8 bases, and 13 bases lay between the germline ends. The CDR3 extends over 11 amino acids. Germline V lookup: CDR1 SNHLY, CDR2 FYNNEI. The CDR3 spells CASKTDAEAFF. The CDR3, as DNA: TGTGCCAGTAAGACAGATGCAGAAGCTTTCTTT.

A few counts support this clone. The chain is built from TRBV5-8 and TRBJ1-2; tentative D call: TRBD1 (5 bases). This CDR3 has 16 residues. Germline V gene lookup returns CDR1 SGHTS and CDR2 YDEGEE. The V gene lost 3 bases and the J gene lost 1 base, with 16 bases spanning the gap. DNA for the CDR3: TGTGCCAGCAGCTGGGTGAGGCAGGGAAGTAACTATGGCTACACCTTC. Protein sequence: CASSWVRQGSNYGYTF.

The chain recombines TRBV6-5 with TRBJ1-1; no reliable D call. CDR3 length: 16 residues. V was pared by 0 bases and J by 3 bases, with 14 bases between. Germline values: CDR1 MNHEY, CDR2 SVGAGI. The CDR3 DNA reads as TGTGCCAGCAGTTACTCGACCGTTGAGGGTTACACTGAAGCTTTCTTT. Its translation: CASSYSTVEGYTEAFF.

This sequence joins TRBV7-2 and TRBJ2-1; 11 positions agree with TRBD2. The CDR3 covers 15 residues. The germline V gene encodes CDR1 SGHTA and CDR2 FQGNSA. Unmatched junction bases numbered 1, after V lost 6 bases and J lost 0 bases. The CDR3 spells CASSGLAGSYNEQFF. CDR3 sequence (DNA): TGTGCCAGCAGTGGACTAGCGGGCTCCTACAATGAGCAGTTCTTC.

This chain links TRBV25-1 with TRBJ2-1; 10 bases match TRBD2. Germline loops: CDR1 MGHDK, CDR2 SYGVNS. Unmatched junction bases numbered 4, after V lost 4 bases and J lost 1 base. CDR3 length: 16 residues. Here the CDR3 reads CASSGASGSSYNEQFF. The CDR3, as DNA: TGTGCCAGCAGTGGGGCTAGCGGGAGTTCCTACAATGAGCAGTTCTTC.

The chain carries TRBV19 and TRBJ2-7; no firm D call. This CDR3 is 16 amino acids long. The ends were cut back, 3 bases at V and 0 bases at J, with 15 bases in the middle. Germline V lookup: CDR1 LNHDA, CDR2 SQIVND (reference sequence). CDR3 nucleotides: TGTGCCAGTAGTATCCGCAAGACACAGAGCTCCTACGAGCAGTACTTC. It specifies CASSIRKTQSSYEQYF. Using reference TRBV19 and TRBJ2-7 for the parts outside the CDR3, the full variable domain is DGGITQSPKYLFRKEGQNVTLSCEQNLNHDAMYWYRQDPGQGLRLIYYSQIVNDFQKGDIAEGYSVSREKKESFPLTVTSAQKNPTAFYLCASSIRKTQSSYEQYFGPGTRLTVT.